The 3 T cell receptor beta chains presented below share a single source sample, sequenced in a study of T cell changes during pregnancy in multiple sclerosis. Sequencing used immunoSEQ multiplex PCR; TCRdb keeps in-frame clones, though not all of them. Of tens of thousands of clones listed, roughly 87% are singletons. Sequenced material: CD8+ T cells from peripheral blood mononuclear cells, taken in the first trimester of pregnancy. Every receptor here comes from a female donor with multiple sclerosis, enrolled in a pregnancy study.

The chain employs TRBV5-1 and TRBJ2-1; D is possibly TRBD2 (6 bases). The CDR3 length is 18 residues. Germline lookup yields CDR1 SGHRS and CDR2 YFSETQ. The V and J ends lost 4 bases and 2 bases respectively, with 22 bases between them. The CDR3 DNA is TGCGCCAGCAGCCCCGGAGGGTTAGGGCGTCGGACCTACAATGAGCAGTTCTTC. Its protein is CASSPGGLGRRTYNEQFF. Drawing the rest from reference TRBV5-1 and TRBJ2-1, the complete variable domain is KAGVTQTPRYLIKTRGQQVTLSCSPISGHRSVSWYQQTPGQGLQFLFEYFSETQRNKGNFPGRFSGRQFSNSRSEMNVSTLELGDSALYLCASSPGGLGRRTYNEQFFGPGTRLTVL.

V usage is TRBV19 and J usage is TRBJ1-1; D might be TRBD1 (5 bases). V dropped 7 bases and J dropped 7 bases, with 13 bases sitting between them. The CDR3 runs to 12 residues. Germline CDR1 and CDR2: LNHDA and SQIVND (reference sequence). CDR3 amino acids: CASKGLSSEAFF. Written as DNA, the CDR3 is TGTGCCAGTAAGGGACTTTCCAGTGAAGCTTTCTTT.

The J gene is TRBJ1-3, the V gene TRBV6-5; possibly TRBD1 for D (5 bases). V lost 2 bases and J 2 bases, leaving 10 bases between the germline ends. There are 15 residues in the CDR3. Germline V gene lookup returns CDR1 MNHEY and CDR2 SVGAGI. The CDR3: CASSYTGDAGNTIYF. In nucleotides, the CDR3 is TGTGCCAGCAGTTACACGGGGGACGCTGGAAACACCATATATTTT.